The 19 T cell receptor beta chains in this list originate from one sample, sequenced in a study of T cells in Graves' hyperthyroidism and ophthalmopathy. Amplification targeted TCR beta CDR3 regions from RNA transcripts. Using the HTBI primer set, a first-round RT-PCR was run on the TCR CDR3. TCRdb used MiXCR to reprocess the multiplex PCR reads, holding one entry per CDR3 protein. Of hundreds of thousands of distinct CDR3 sequences detected, about 45% appear once; the ten largest clones hold 6.5% to 9%. The sequenced material came from peripheral blood or thyroid tissue (not recorded which). The source of these receptors is an adult man with Graves' disease, either hyperthyroidism or ophthalmopathy (not recorded which).

The gene calls are TRBV7-9 and TRBJ1-6; 11 nucleotides line up with TRBD1. Germline CDR1 and CDR2: SEHNR and FQNEAQ (reference sequence). The CDR3 is 15 residues long. Trimming removed 4 bases from V and 9 bases from J; junction bases left unmatched: 5. The CDR3 reads CASSSGQGAFSPLHF. In DNA, the CDR3 is TGTGCCAGCAGCTCCGGACAGGGGGCCTTTTCACCCCTCCACTTT.

This chain joins TRBV2 and TRBJ2-5, with TRBD1 matching 9 bases. CDR1 and CDR2 (germline): SNHLY, FYNNEI. With 7 bases clipped from V and 9 bases from J, the junction kept 21 bases outside the gene matches. The length of the CDR3 is 17 residues. The CDR3 protein is CASNPGQGSFGVRAQYF. CDR3 bases: TGTGCCAGCAACCCGGGACAGGGTTCTTTCGGGGTTCGGGCCCAGTACTTC. Full variable domain (missing parts from reference TRBV2 and TRBJ2-5): EPEVTQTPSHQVTQMGQEVILRCVPISNHLYFYWYRQILGQKVEFLVSFYNNEISEKSEIFDDQFSVERPDGSNFTLKIRSTKLEDSAMYFCASNPGQGSFGVRAQYFGPGTRLLVL.

This clonotype was seen more than once but under ten times. This chain connects TRBV2 to TRBJ1-5; D gene ambiguous. Trimming left V 7 bases short and J 4 bases short, with 14 bases between. CDR1 is SNHLY, CDR2 FYNNEI, per germline. This CDR3 contains 14 residues. For the CDR3, the DNA is TGTGCCAGCACCCCGGAGACCCCTAATCAGCCCCAGCATTTT. Protein product: CASTPETPNQPQHF.

CDR3 amino acids: CASQRPGLRTGELFF. CDR3 sequence (DNA): TGTGCCAGCCAAAGACCGGGACTCCGAACCGGGGAGCTGTTTTTT. The chain couples TRBV7-2 to TRBJ2-2; D may be TRBD2 (6 bases). The CDR3 runs 15 residues. Trimming left V 8 bases short and J 5 bases short, with 18 bases between. Germline CDR1 reads SGHTA; CDR2 reads FQGNSA.

V usage is TRBV7-9 and J usage is TRBJ2-7; 7 bases match TRBD2. Gene TRBJ2-1 matches the end of the DNA better, so the J call may be wrong. Germline values: CDR1 SEHNR, CDR2 FQNEAQ (reference sequence). The CDR3 has 13 amino acids. The CDR3 DNA follows: TGTGCCATCAGTCCCCGGGGGGACAATGAGCAGTTCTTC. It is translated as CAISPRGDNEQFF.

This clonotype was observed many times. V and J are TRBV2 and TRBJ1-6; the D gene is possibly TRBD1 (5 bases). Germline V CDR1 and CDR2: SNHLY, FYNNEI. V was cut by 1 base and J by 0 bases, with 7 bases left in between. This CDR3 spans 16 amino acids. Here the CDR3 reads CASSEDRSSYNSPLHF. CDR3 sequence (DNA): TGTGCCAGCAGTGAAGACAGGAGCTCCTATAATTCACCCCTCCACTTT.

V usage is TRBV25-1 and J usage is TRBJ1-1; 12 bases are shared with TRBD1. Germline assignment: CDR1 MGHDK and CDR2 SYGVNS. V shed 4 bases, J shed 4 bases, and the junction held 7 bases outside the gene matches. This CDR3 contains 16 residues. CDR3 loop: CASSGRDRGHRTEAFF. CDR3 coding DNA: TGTGCCAGCAGTGGCCGGGACAGGGGGCATCGCACTGAAGCTTTCTTT.

A note on this clonotype: Its ends do not fully match the called genes, so a read error is possible. CDR3 sequence: CAASEATGAAGYTF. In DNA, the CDR3 is TGTGCCGCCAGTGAAGCGACAGGGGCCGCTGGCTACACCTTC. The J gene is TRBJ1-2, the V gene TRBV24-1; the match to TRBD1 covers 8 bases. The CDR3 spans 14 residues. Germline CDR1 and CDR2: KGHDR and SFDVKD.

The chain combines TRBV5-1 with TRBJ1-5, with a possible D match to TRBD1 (6 bases). Germline lookup yields CDR1 SGHRS and CDR2 YFSETQ. V lost 7 bases and J lost 6, with 17 bases in between. The CDR3 is 14 amino acids. The CDR3 nucleotides read TGCGCCAGCGAGGGTACAGGGAAAGGTCAGCCCCAGCATTTT. Translating it yields CASEGTGKGQPQHF.

This clonotype was observed many times. The V call is TRBV29-1, the J call TRBJ1-2, with 7 nucleotides matching TRBD1. Losses at the gene ends were 6 bases for V and 2 bases for J; bases not matched to a gene: 9. CDR3 size: 14 residues. Germline loops: CDR1 SQVTM, CDR2 ANQGSEA. CDR3 residues: CSVLDRDGNYGYTF. CDR3 nucleotides: TGCAGCGTCCTCGACAGGGATGGAAACTATGGCTACACCTTC.

A note on this clonotype: Germline and junction disagree at one end, which may indicate a read error. CDR3 nucleotide sequence: TGTGCCAGCCGTGATGGCTGGGGCAATCAGCCCCAGCATTTT. Translated, it gives CASRDGWGNQPQHF. This chain uses TRBV25-1 with TRBJ1-5, with D unclear. Germline V gives CDR1 MGHDK, CDR2 SYGVNS. This CDR3 region has 14 residues.

The chain employs TRBV20-1 and TRBJ1-5; 7 bases match TRBD1. Trimming at V came to 0 bases and at J to 3 bases, leaving 8 bases not matched to a gene. Looked up from germline, CDR1 is DFQATT and CDR2 is SNEGSKA (reference sequence). The CDR3 contains 16 residues. The CDR3 DNA reads TGCAGTGCTAGAGAACCGACAGGGATCGCCAATCAGCCCCAGCATTTT. It is translated as CSAREPTGIANQPQHF.

This clonotype was counted only a few times. The chain links TRBV20-1 to TRBJ1-3, with unresolved D. The V gene lost 0 bases and the J gene lost 3 bases, with 12 bases spanning the gap. The germline CDR1 and CDR2 sequences are DFQATT and SNEGSKA (reference sequence). The CDR3 sequence is 15 residues long. Here the CDR3 reads CSARDNGVVGNTIYF. The CDR3 bases are TGCAGTGCTAGAGATAACGGGGTTGTTGGAAACACCATATATTTT.

Concerning this clonotype: A read error may explain this, as a much larger clone is one base away. This chain uses TRBV2 with TRBJ2-7, with D perhaps matching TRBD1 (6 bases). Germline V CDR1 and CDR2: SNHLY, FYNNEI. This CDR3 has 15 residues. Trimming cost V 1 base and J 3 bases, with 13 bases left between them. The CDR3 DNA follows: TGTGCCAGCAGTGAAGGACAGGAGGCCCTCTACGAGCAGTACTTC. Translated, it gives CASSEGQEALYEQYF.

This clonotype has at least ten counts. V and J are TRBV10-3 and TRBJ2-5, with D perhaps TRBD1 (5 bases). CDR3 size: 11 residues. Germline values: CDR1 ENHRY, CDR2 SYGVKD. The V end was cut by 4 bases, the J end by 5 bases, with 5 bases between. The CDR3 spells CAISAGETQYF. Written as DNA, the CDR3 is TGTGCCATCAGTGCAGGGGAGACCCAGTACTTC.

The rearrangement joins TRBV7-9 to TRBJ2-5, with 12 bases that match TRBD1. V dropped 3 bases and J dropped 4; count of bases not matched to a gene: 6. The germline V gene encodes CDR1 SEHNR and CDR2 FQNEAQ (reference sequence). The CDR3 has 16 residues. CDR3 bases: TGTGCCAGCAGCTTCCGGGACAGGGGGCTTGGAGAGACCCAGTACTTC. Amino acids: CASSFRDRGLGETQYF.

CDR3 coding DNA: TGTGCCAGCAGCCCTTACCAGGACATTCGCGGCTACACCTTC. This translates into CASSPYQDIRGYTF. The V gene is TRBV7-9, the J gene TRBJ1-2; tentative D call: TRBD1 (5 bases). Trimming cost V 5 bases and J 8 bases, with 18 bases left between them. Germline CDR1 is SEHNR and CDR2 is FQNEAQ (reference sequence). This CDR3 is built from 14 residues.

The chain recombines TRBV11-1 with TRBJ2-7; D uncertain. The ends were cut back, 5 bases at V and 2 bases at J, with 10 bases in the middle. Germline V gene lookup returns CDR1 SGHAT and CDR2 FQDESV (reference sequence). The CDR3 consists of 13 residues. The CDR3 nucleotides are TGTGCCAGCAGCATATCCCTCGCCTACGAGCAGTACTTC. Amino acids: CASSISLAYEQYF.

The sample holds many counts of this clonotype. The V call is TRBV7-8, the J call TRBJ2-5; D not certain. The CDR3 contains 13 residues. V lost 5 bases to trimming and J lost 4 bases, with 11 bases between them. CDR1 and CDR2 from the germline V gene are SGHVS and FQNEAQ. In nucleotides, the CDR3 is TGTGCCAGCAGCGCCTTAGGCGCAGAGACCCAGTACTTC. Translated, it gives CASSALGAETQYF.